The subject of this entry is one T cell receptor (beta chain). What it recognizes is unknown. The sample belongs to a study of vaccination and CD4 T cells after COVID-19. Study-wide context: Six men and four women formed the convalescents, two being Hispanic. Study conclusions and caveats: Spike mono-reactivity held for 304 of 307 vaccine-specific clones in convalescent patients. Median reactive clonotypes, those recognizing SARS-CoV-2, rose from around 20 to 38, not significantly.

The study sequenced cultured CD4+ T cell DNA using the Oncomine TCR Beta short-read assay. Using its own MiXCR run on the PCR reads, TCRdb lists one record per CDR3 protein. The data hold under 20,000 distinct CDR3 sequences, with around 50% observed a single time. The CDR3 runs to 13 residues. Germline V CDR1 and CDR2: MDHEN, SYDVKM. Deletions cut 6 bases from V and 0 bases from J, with 9 bases between. Indicated treatment: approximately 9-day PBMC culture with coronavirus spike peptide pools or control peptides (ViraFEST assay). All positive PCR tests were dated between March and December 2020, predating US Alpha, Beta and Delta variants.

The gene calls are TRBV28 and TRBJ2-7, with D possibly matching TRBD2 (5 bases). Sequences were obtained from CD4+ T cells from blood, cultured in vitro. This TCR derives from a human donor who had recovered from COVID-19. Here the CDR3 reads CASRFGNSYEQYF. CDR3 nucleotides: TGTGCCAGCAGATTCGGGAACTCCTACGAGCAGTACTTC.